These T cell receptor beta chains were read from a single sample in a study of shared clonotypes between healthy human individuals. Profiling relied on immunoSEQ multiplex PCR, and the TCRdb table lists in-frame clones only, not all of them. The sample includes about 980,000 clones, over 60% of them seen just once. The sequencing input was memory CD4+ T cells sorted from blood. The receptors were sampled from a man younger than 30 in good health. CDR3s include the opening cysteine and the closing phenylalanine or tryptophan. The order of the fields is CDR3 DNA, CDR3 protein, V gene, J gene, D gene, clone size. A D gene is named only where the DNA matches it firmly. Part of the rows lack a size; the others show once, few, many or a class for expanded clones.

TGCGCCAGCAGCTTGTACGGCACAGATCAGCCCCAGCATTTT	CASSLYGTDQPQHF	TRBV5-1	TRBJ1-5	.	.
TGTGCCAGCAGTTTATCTACAGGGGGGGGCGGTGAAGCTTTCTTT	CASSLSTGGGGEAFF	TRBV28	TRBJ1-1	TRBD1	.
TGTGCCAGCAGTAAAGTTGGGACCGCACCTTACAATCAGCCCCAGCATTTT	CASSKVGTAPYNQPQHF	TRBV28	TRBJ1-5	.	.
TGTGCCAGCAGCACCGTTGCTGAGCAGTTCTTC	CASSTVAEQFF	TRBV6-6	TRBJ2-1	.	once
TGCGCCAGCAGCGCGGACAGGGCCTACGAGCAGTACTTC	CASSADRAYEQYF	TRBV5-1	TRBJ2-7	TRBD1	.
TGTGCCAGCAGTGAAGGGTTGGTAGGTCGGCAGCCCCAGCATTTT	CASSEGLVGRQPQHF	TRBV6-1	TRBJ1-5	.	many
TGTGCCAGCTCACCAGGGAATCTCAATGAGCAGTTCTTC	CASSPGNLNEQFF	TRBV18	TRBJ2-1	.	.
TGTGCCTGGAGTGTACCACAGGGGAACACTGAAGCTTTCTTT	CAWSVPQGNTEAFF	TRBV30	TRBJ1-1	.	.
TGCGCCAGCAGCCAAGAGAGGGGCCGATCTTCACCCCTCCACTTT	CASSQERGRSSPLHF	TRBV4-1	TRBJ1-6	.	.
TGTGCCAGCAGCGCCTTGTGGCAGGGAATATTAAACACTGAAGCTTTCTTT	CASSALWQGILNTEAFF	TRBV2	TRBJ1-1	.	many
TGCGCCAGCAGCTTGGAAGGACAGGGGGCTAATGAAAAACTGTTTTTT	CASSLEGQGANEKLFF	TRBV5-1	TRBJ1-4	TRBD1	.
TGTGCCATCAGTGAGATGAAGGCGGCAGGGAGTTACGAGCAGTACTTC	CAISEMKAAGSYEQYF	TRBV10-3	TRBJ2-7	.	.
TGCGCCAGCAGCTTATCGACTAAGAACACTGAAGCTTTCTTT	CASSLSTKNTEAFF	TRBV5-1	TRBJ1-1	.	.
TGTGCCAGCAGCCAAAACCGACAGGGCCGCAAGGGTAATGAGCAGTTCTTC	CASSQNRQGRKGNEQFF	TRBV2	TRBJ2-1	TRBD1	.
TGTGCCAGCAGCTCCGGGACGCCAAATTCACCCCTCCACTTT	CASSSGTPNSPLHF	TRBV5-6	TRBJ1-6	.	few
TGCGCCAGCCTCCCAAACTTGGCTGCGCCTAGCTACGAGCAGTACTTC	CASLPNLAAPSYEQYF	TRBV10-2	TRBJ2-7	.	.
TGCGCCAGCAGCTTGGCGGGGCAGCTGAACACTGAAGCTTTCTTT	CASSLAGQLNTEAFF	TRBV5-1	TRBJ1-1	.	.
TGTGCCAGCAGCTTAGACGGACGCTCTGGAAACACCATATATTTT	CASSLDGRSGNTIYF	TRBV7-8	TRBJ1-3	.	.
TGTGCCTGGAGTGCTTACGGAGGGGAAAAACTGTTTTTT	CAWSAYGGEKLFF	TRBV30	TRBJ1-4	.	.
TGTGCCAGCAGCTTAGTGGTGACTAGCGGGGGGGCCCCAGATACGCAGTATTTT	CASSLVVTSGGAPDTQYF	TRBV11-2	TRBJ2-3	TRBD2	.
TGCGCCAGCAGTCATACTCCGAACGGGACTTCATCGGCCGGGGAGCTGTTTTTT	CASSHTPNGTSSAGELFF	TRBV23-1	TRBJ2-2	.	.
TGTGCCAGCAGGCCAGGGGGGGGCAATCAGCCCCAGCATTTT	CASRPGGGNQPQHF	TRBV2	TRBJ1-5	TRBD1	.
TGTGCCAGCAGCGTAGGGGCCTACACGGGGGAGCAGTACTTC	CASSVGAYTGEQYF	TRBV9	TRBJ2-7	.	.
TGTGCCAGCAGGGACAGGGCAGCGGGGACTGAAGCTTTCTTT	CASRDRAAGTEAFF	TRBV6-1	TRBJ1-1	TRBD1	.
TGTGCCAGCAGTCTTGATCAGCCCCAGCATTTT	CASSLDQPQHF	TRBV27	TRBJ1-5	.	few
TGTGCCAGCAGCGATCGCTGGGCTGGAGCAGGTGACTACGAGCAGTACTTC	CASSDRWAGAGDYEQYF	TRBV7-8	TRBJ2-7	.	.
TGCGCCAGCAGCCCCCTATTGACGGGGACCCAGTACTTC	CASSPLLTGTQYF	TRBV4-1	TRBJ2-5	.	.
TGCGCCAGCAGCTCTCACAGGGGTTCTAATGAAAAACTGTTTTTT	CASSSHRGSNEKLFF	TRBV4-3	TRBJ1-4	TRBD1	.
TGCGCCAGCAGCCAAGAGCACAGCCGGCGATATGGCTACACCTTC	CASSQEHSRRYGYTF	TRBV4-1	TRBJ1-2	.	once
TGTGCCACTCGATCCCCGGTTAGCTCTGGAAACACCATATATTTT	CATRSPVSSGNTIYF	TRBV19	TRBJ1-3	.	once
TGTGCCAGCAGTTACTCTCGCAGCAGCTCTGGAAACACCATATATTTT	CASSYSRSSSGNTIYF	TRBV6-5	TRBJ1-3	.	.
TGTGCCAGCAGCTTAATACAGGGGGCCGGTACGCAGTATTTT	CASSLIQGAGTQYF	TRBV7-3	TRBJ2-3	TRBD1	once
TGTGCCAGCAGTACCGGACAGGGGGGACTGAACACTGAAGCTTTCTTT	CASSTGQGGLNTEAFF	TRBV28	TRBJ1-1	TRBD1	.
TGTGCCAGCAGCAAGGTCCGTGGGACGGGCACGGCCAAAAACATTCAGTACTTC	CASSKVRGTGTAKNIQYF	TRBV21-1	TRBJ2-4	.	.
TGTGCCAGCAGCACCAGGGTTAGCACTGAAGCTTTCTTT	CASSTRVSTEAFF	TRBV9	TRBJ1-1	.	.
TGCGCCAGCAGACAAGAGGGGAGCACAGATACGCAGTATTTT	CASRQEGSTDTQYF	TRBV4-1	TRBJ2-3	.	.
TGTGCCAGCAGTTTGTCAGGGGCGAGGCAGTTCTTC	CASSLSGARQFF	TRBV28	TRBJ2-1	.	many
TGCGCCAGCAGTCCAGGGCGGGATGGGACTAGCGGGAGGGCGCATGAGCAGTTCTTC	CASSPGRDGTSGRAHEQFF	TRBV5-1	TRBJ2-1	TRBD2	.
TGCGCCAGCAGCCCACAGGGGGGTCAAGAGACCCAGTACTTC	CASSPQGGQETQYF	TRBV5-1	TRBJ2-5	TRBD1	.
TGTGCCAGTAGTACGCTGCCGCAAGCGGGAGGCGAGACCCAGTACTTC	CASSTLPQAGGETQYF	TRBV19	TRBJ2-5	TRBD2	.
TGTGCCTCTCAGGGGACTAGCAATCAGCCCCAGCATTTT	CASQGTSNQPQHF	TRBV30	TRBJ1-5	.	many
TGTGCCAGCTCACCCGGACAGGGGTCTATCGCTGAAGCTTTCTTT	CASSPGQGSIAEAFF	TRBV18	TRBJ1-1	TRBD1	.
TGTGCCACCGCGCAGAGGACGGCCACCGGGGAGCTGTTTTTT	CATAQRTATGELFF	TRBV15	TRBJ2-2	.	.
TGTGCCAGCAGCTCCAATGTAGCGGGAGGGCCCGGCAATGAGCAGTTCTTC	CASSSNVAGGPGNEQFF	TRBV7-2	TRBJ2-1	TRBD2	.
TGTGCCAGCAGCCAAGGGCCTCATAATGAAAAACTGTTTTTT	CASSQGPHNEKLFF	TRBV14	TRBJ1-4	.	few
TGCGCCAGCAGCCGGACAGGGGGTAGCGATCAGCCCCAGCATTTT	CASSRTGGSDQPQHF	TRBV5-1	TRBJ1-5	TRBD1	once
TGTGCCAGCAGTTCGCCGACAGGGATCTATGGCTACACCTTC	CASSSPTGIYGYTF	TRBV6-5	TRBJ1-2	TRBD1	.
TGTGCCAGCAGTCAAGAGGGGGGCGGAGGCTACACCTTC	CASSQEGGGGYTF	TRBV11-2	TRBJ1-2	.	.
TGTGCCAGCAGCGTAGTCTTAGGGGGAAAGGCTTTCTTT	CASSVVLGGKAFF	TRBV9	TRBJ1-1	.	.
TGTGCCAGCAGTTCTCAGAGGAACACTGAAGCTTTCTTT	CASSSQRNTEAFF	TRBV7-9	TRBJ1-1	.	.
TGCGCCAGCAGCGTTAGTCTTTACCAGGGCTATGGCTACACCTTC	CASSVSLYQGYGYTF	TRBV5-1	TRBJ1-2	.	few
TGCGCCAGCAGCCAAGAGGGGGCAGGGCGTTCCAATAATTCACCCCTCCACTTT	CASSQEGAGRSNNSPLHF	TRBV4-1	TRBJ1-6	.	.
TGTGCCAGCAGGATAAACACCGGGGAGCTGTTTTTT	CASRINTGELFF	TRBV2	TRBJ2-2	.	.
TGTGCCAGCAGCGGGACCGGCAGGGCTTACAATGAGCAGTTCTTC	CASSGTGRAYNEQFF	TRBV5-6	TRBJ2-1	.	.